The 8 T cell receptor beta chains given below trace back to one sample, sequenced in a study of shared clonotypes between healthy human individuals (dated by TCRdb to the early 2020s). Library preparation was by the immunoSEQ multiplex PCR assay. In TCRdb, the immuneACCESS table is reduced to in-frame sequences with V and J assigned. These tables do not hold every clone; where another copy was compared, an unresolved V gene accounts for under half, and the others remain unexplained. Counted in this sample were over 2,000,000 clones; about 93% of them appeared once. About 1.7% of the sample is taken by the ten largest. CD8 naive samples consisted of CD45RO-negative cells that were positively selected for CCR7, yielding a CD45RA+CCR7+ population without TemRA cells. Sequenced material: naive CD8+ T cells from PBMCs. In light of the paper, this sample's cell subset or site label describes: CD45RA+CCR7+. Source of these receptors: a man between 18 and 35 years old in good health. Some clones in this sample may be carry-over from other donors' samples.

The chain joins TRBV6-6 to TRBJ2-2; D is perhaps TRBD1 or TRBD2 (5 bases each). The ends were cut back, 0 bases at V and 7 bases at J, with 9 bases in the middle. CDR1 MNHNY and CDR2 SVGAGI come from the germline V gene (reference sequence). This CDR3 has 14 amino acids. Here the CDR3 reads CASSYSKRGGELFF. The DNA for the CDR3 is TGTGCCAGCAGTTACTCGAAGAGGGGCGGGGAGCTGTTTTTT.

V is TRBV6-5 and J is TRBJ1-4; the D is unclear. The CDR3 covers 12 residues. Germline V CDR1 and CDR2: MNHEY, SVGAGI. The ends were cut back, 6 bases at V and 7 bases at J, with 9 bases in the middle. In DNA, the CDR3 is TGTGCCAGCAGGGACGCGGCTGAAAAACTGTTTTTT. This gives the protein CASRDAAEKLFF.

The chain uses TRBV15 and TRBJ2-6, with TRBD1 matching over 7 bases. CDR3 length equals 16 residues. Germline-derived CDR1 and CDR2 are LNHNV and YYDKDF (reference sequence). V gave up 3 bases and J gave up 0 bases; unmatched junction bases: 2. In nucleotides, the CDR3 is TGTGCCACCAGCAGTGGGACAGTCTCTGGGGCCAACGTCCTGACTTTC. This translates into CATSSGTVSGANVLTF.

In the case of this clone: One base away lies a much larger clone, so this may be a sequencing read error. Other DNA sequences in this sample translate to the same CDR3. This chain connects TRBV9 to TRBJ1-1, with TRBD1 as a possible D gene (5 bases). The CDR3 loop spans 13 amino acids. V was trimmed by 3 bases and J by 0 bases, leaving 6 bases between them. Germline V CDR1 and CDR2: SGDLS, YYNGEE. The CDR3 reads CASSGGVNTEAFF. The CDR3 DNA reads as TGTGCCAGCAGCGGAGGGGTGAACACTGAAGCTTTCTTT.

The chain combines TRBV29-1 with TRBJ2-1; TRBD2 aligns across 9 bases. V was clipped by 5 bases and J by 4 bases; unmatched bases: 15. Germline lookup yields CDR1 SQVTM and CDR2 ANQGSEA. This CDR3 region has 17 residues. The CDR3 DNA reads TGCAGCGTTCCCGGTGGTGGGGCGGGAGGGAGTTACAATGAGCAGTTCTTC. Amino acid sequence: CSVPGGGAGGSYNEQFF.

V and J are TRBV6-5 and TRBJ1-3, with 8 bases aligning to TRBD1. The CDR3 spans 13 residues. Germline loops: CDR1 MNHEY, CDR2 SVGAGI. V lost 5 bases and J lost 8; bases outside the gene matches: 5. CDR3 coding DNA: TGTGCCAGCAGTCGACAGGGGACCGACACCATATATTTT. Translating it yields CASSRQGTDTIYF.

The chain has TRBV25-1 and TRBJ2-1; D possibly corresponds to TRBD2 (5 bases). Germline assignment: CDR1 MGHDK and CDR2 SYGVNS. The length of the CDR3 is 14 residues. The V and J ends lost 4 bases and 4 bases respectively, with 11 bases between them. The CDR3 sequence: CASSGGKLYNEQFF. The CDR3 DNA follows: TGTGCCAGCAGTGGAGGGAAACTATACAATGAGCAGTTCTTC.

This clone was seen once. The V call is TRBV27, the J call TRBJ2-7; 13 bases agree with TRBD2. This CDR3 is built from 17 residues. Germline V gene sequence: CDR1 MNHEY, CDR2 SMNVEV (reference sequence). The J segment lost 0 bases and the V segment lost 6 bases, leaving 8 bases of the junction unmatched. CDR3 sequence (DNA): TGTGCCAGCAGCCCGGGACTAGCGGGATTAAGCTCCTACGAGCAGTACTTC. Translation: CASSPGLAGLSSYEQYF.